A selection of T cell receptor beta chains follows, all from one sample in a study of PD-1 blockade in classical Hodgkin lymphoma. The protocol was immunoSEQ multiplex PCR, while the TCRdb copy is restricted to in-frame clones and leaves out a portion. The sample yields some 65,000 clones, around 75% seen once. Here the sequenced sample was peripheral blood mononuclear cells (PBMCs), taken before the second cycle of nivolumab. The source of these receptors is a human donor with classical Hodgkin lymphoma. Both conserved end residues are part of each CDR3. The size field is filled for only some rows; it gives once, few, many or a size class.

cdr3_aa j_call v_call clone_size
CASSFANSGNTIYF TRBJ1-3 TRBV5-6 NA
CATSRDKGVGNTIYF TRBJ1-3 TRBV15 many
CASSPGQGAVNEQYF TRBJ2-7 TRBV18 NA
CASSLDSGVGRGQFF TRBJ2-1 TRBV11-2 few
CASSITYRGHTEAFF TRBJ1-1 TRBV11-2 NA
CASSGPGQGAGREYF TRBJ2-7 TRBV21-1 few
CASSSAPPRTDTQYF TRBJ2-3 TRBV5-1 NA
CASSYRDRVTGANVLTF TRBJ2-6 TRBV7-3 few
CASTPGDNTEAFF TRBJ1-1 TRBV2 NA
CASSVVGTSYGYTF TRBJ1-2 TRBV9 NA
CASSRTGSGWQFF TRBJ2-1 TRBV7-9 NA
CASSSDARVALNF TRBJ1-6 TRBV28 NA
CASSSEGLSYEQYF TRBJ2-7 TRBV5-1 NA
CASSLAAGGNTEAFF TRBJ1-1 TRBV5-1 NA
CAIKGDTVNTEAFF TRBJ1-1 TRBV6-5 NA
CASRLLADQETQYF TRBJ2-5 TRBV27 NA
CASSLVRSTEAFF TRBJ1-1 TRBV5-6 NA
CASSLVPTGELFF TRBJ2-2 TRBV11-3 few
CASSEGRGITEAFF TRBJ1-1 TRBV2 NA
CASSYTGEYDTQYF TRBJ2-3 TRBV9 NA
CASSLYGGNTEAFF TRBJ1-1 TRBV6-1 NA
CASSNPFSGANVLTF TRBJ2-6 TRBV6-1 NA
CASSLAGNRELFF TRBJ2-2 TRBV5-4 medium-sized
CASSLRDERETQYF TRBJ2-5 TRBV27 NA
CASSFAGTTNEKLFF TRBJ1-4 TRBV2 NA
CASSVGDGNTEAFF TRBJ1-1 TRBV9 NA
CASSFSLNTGELFF TRBJ2-2 TRBV27 many
CASSIMRGVTEAFF TRBJ1-1 TRBV19 many
CARRTGGIGYTF TRBJ1-2 TRBV21-1 few
CASSFLAENTGELFF TRBJ2-2 TRBV27 NA
CATRPRAQTEAFF TRBJ1-1 TRBV2 NA
CASSLTQIMNTEAFF TRBJ1-1 TRBV5-1 once
CASSGTRAYNEQFF TRBJ2-1 TRBV2 once
CASRSMTVTGVEQYF TRBJ2-7 TRBV5-1 NA
CASSFSDIRSGNTIYF TRBJ1-3 TRBV5-1 NA
CASSNGLAAANEQFF TRBJ2-1 TRBV7-7 NA
CASRLQGHTEAFF TRBJ1-1 TRBV5-4 NA
CASSIAASGNTEAFF TRBJ1-1 TRBV19 many
CASSITTRADTQYF TRBJ2-3 TRBV19 NA
CASSSNYGTPNEKLFF TRBJ1-4 TRBV19 NA
CASSDGTGGTEAFF TRBJ1-1 TRBV10-1 few
CASSAYEKLFF TRBJ1-4 TRBV2 few
CASSVGGTSSYEQYF TRBJ2-7 TRBV9 NA
CASSLSPDQPQHF TRBJ1-5 TRBV7-9 NA
CASSPPNEVGNQPQHF TRBJ1-5 TRBV18 NA